The 27 T cell receptor beta chains below come from one sample, sequenced in a study of technical replicates of blood from a handful of donors. TCRdb keeps only in-frame clones here, not all; method: immunoSEQ multiplex PCR. The sample has roughly 62,000 clones, 90% to 95% seen once. Sequencing was performed on PBMCs. All receptors come from a human donor in good health. Some clones in this sample may be carry-over from other donors' samples.

This rearrangement joins TRBV4-1 to TRBJ2-3; a weak D match, TRBD2 (5 bases). Looked up from germline, CDR1 is MGHRA and CDR2 is YSYEKL. The CDR3 sequence is 15 residues long. Trimming pared 4 bases from V and 0 bases from J, leaving 11 bases between. CDR3 sequence reads: CASSPTSSSTDTQYF. In DNA, the CDR3 is TGCGCCAGCAGCCCCACTAGTTCTAGCACAGATACGCAGTATTTT.

This sequence joins TRBV7-9 and TRBJ1-1; D is perhaps TRBD1 (5 bases). With 5 bases removed from V and 3 bases from J, the gap between germline ends came to 16 bases. The CDR3 is 15 amino acids. CDR1 and CDR2 (germline): SEHNR, FQNEAQ (reference sequence). The CDR3 protein is CASSPKTAQYTEAFF. The CDR3 bases are TGTGCCAGCAGCCCCAAGACAGCCCAGTACACTGAAGCTTTCTTT.

This clone was found once. The chain joins TRBV5-1 to TRBJ2-1, with D possibly matching TRBD2 (7 bases). This CDR3 is built from 15 residues. Trimming left V 4 bases short and J 3 bases short, with 14 bases between. Looked up from germline, CDR1 is SGHRS and CDR2 is YFSETQ. CDR3 amino acids: CASSPEGGGYNEQFF. The CDR3 nucleotides are TGCGCCAGCAGCCCCGAGGGGGGGGGCTACAATGAGCAGTTCTTC.

The V and J genes are TRBV27 and TRBJ2-2; 13 nucleotides line up with TRBD2. This CDR3 has 23 residues. The germline V gene has CDR1 MNHEY and CDR2 SMNVEV (reference sequence). The trim removed 7 bases at V and 3 bases at J, leaving 26 bases unmatched. The CDR3 protein is CASTPRARTGTSGARWDTGELFF. CDR3 nucleotides: TGTGCCAGCACTCCCCGGGCCCGTACCGGGACTAGCGGGGCGCGTTGGGACACCGGGGAGCTGTTTTTT.

The rearrangement uses TRBV28 and TRBJ1-4, with D possibly matching TRBD1 (6 bases). V lost 3 bases and J 0 bases, leaving 14 bases between the germline ends. The CDR3 totals 17 residues. CDR1 MDHEN and CDR2 SYDVKM come from the germline V gene. CDR3: CASSLPGTLATNEKLFF. Here the CDR3 DNA reads TGTGCCAGCAGTTTGCCAGGGACACTAGCAACTAATGAAAAACTGTTTTTT.

This rearrangement joins TRBV6-5 to TRBJ2-5, with D tentatively TRBD2 (7 bases). The CDR3 loop spans 15 amino acids. The V gene's germline CDR1 is MNHEY and CDR2 SVGAGI. Trimming removed 2 bases at V and 9 bases at J, with 19 bases between. Here the CDR3 reads CASSYGGGPSGAQYF. The CDR3 nucleotides read TGTGCCAGCAGTTACGGGGGGGGGCCTTCCGGGGCCCAGTACTTC.

CDR3 DNA: TGCGCCAGCAGCCAGGAGGGCGGGGGTTTCACAGATACGCAGTATTTT. Encoded protein: CASSQEGGGFTDTQYF. V usage is TRBV5-1 and J usage is TRBJ2-3, with 7 bases that match TRBD2. CDR3 length: 16 amino acids. V shed 4 bases and J 2 bases; nucleotides not matched to a gene: 10. The V gene's germline CDR1 is SGHRS and CDR2 YFSETQ.

V gene TRBV14 combines with J gene TRBJ2-1; 11 nucleotides align to TRBD2. Germline loops: CDR1 SGHDN, CDR2 FVKESK. The V gene end was trimmed by 4 bases and the J gene end by 8 bases; junction bases not matched to a gene: 7. This CDR3 is 15 amino acids long. The CDR3 is CASSPETSGAYEQFF. As DNA, the CDR3 is TGTGCCAGCAGCCCAGAGACTAGCGGGGCTTATGAGCAGTTCTTC.

This clone occurred many times. The genes are TRBV7-2 and TRBJ2-2, with 11 bases identical to TRBD2. CDR3 size: 17 residues. With V trimmed by 1 base and J by 6 bases, 7 bases remained unmatched. Looked up from germline, CDR1 is SGHTA and CDR2 is FQGNSA. This chain's CDR3 is CASSLGVAGGPSGELFF. The CDR3 bases are TGTGCCAGCAGCTTAGGGGTAGCGGGGGGGCCGTCCGGGGAGCTGTTTTTT.

V usage is TRBV18 and J usage is TRBJ1-5, with D perhaps TRBD1 (5 bases). This CDR3 region has 15 residues. Trimming pared 3 bases from V and 3 bases from J, leaving 12 bases between. CDR1 KGHSH and CDR2 LQKENI come from the germline V gene. CDR3 loop: CASSPTDRFNQPQHF. In DNA form, the CDR3 reads TGTGCCAGCTCACCTACCGACAGATTCAATCAGCCCCAGCATTTT.

The rearrangement uses TRBV4-2 and TRBJ2-1; 8 positions agree with TRBD1. After removal of 3 bases from V and 9 bases from J, the junction contained 7 bases not matched to a gene. Germline CDR1 LGHNA, CDR2 YNFKEQ. This CDR3 region has 14 residues. The CDR3 is CASSQDLQGVEQFF. CDR3 in DNA: TGTGCCAGCAGCCAGGACTTACAGGGGGTTGAGCAGTTCTTC.

This chain joins TRBV7-2 and TRBJ1-2; D may be TRBD1 (5 bases). The ends were cut back, 5 bases at V and 4 bases at J, with 14 bases in the middle. Germline values: CDR1 SGHTA, CDR2 FQGNSA. CDR3 length: 14 residues. In DNA, the CDR3 is TGTGCCAGCAGCCCGACGGGGGGGGTCTATGGCTACACCTTC. This translates into CASSPTGGVYGYTF.

This chain joins TRBV6-1 and TRBJ1-2, with D tentatively TRBD1 (5 bases). This CDR3 has 13 residues. Between the trimmed V and J ends, which lost 10 bases and 4 bases, there was a span of 16 bases. In germline, CDR1 is MNHNS, CDR2 SASEGT. CDR3: CATPNWGGYGYTF. For the CDR3, the DNA is TGTGCCACTCCAAATTGGGGGGGCTATGGCTACACCTTC.

V gene TRBV18 combines with J gene TRBJ1-4, with 7 bases aligning to TRBD1. V was pared by 6 bases and J by 6 bases, with 4 bases of the junction left unmatched. CDR1 and CDR2 (germline): KGHSH, LQKENI. The CDR3 has 13 residues. CDR3 DNA sequence: TGTGCCAGCTCGAGGGGGCGCGATGAAAAACTGTTTTTT. It specifies CASSRGRDEKLFF. Looking up the rest from reference TRBV18 and TRBJ1-4 gives the full variable domain: NAGVMQNPRHLVRRRGQEARLRCSPMKGHSHVYWYRQLPEEGLKFMVYLQKENIIDESGMPKERFSAEFPKEGPSILRIQQVVRGDSAAYFCASSRGRDEKLFFGSGTQLSVL.

The rearrangement links TRBV5-6 to TRBJ2-3; no firm D call. The CDR3 length is 11 residues. Germline-derived CDR1 and CDR2 are SGHDT and YYEEEE. With 4 bases removed from V and 4 bases from J, the gap between germline ends came to 4 bases. The DNA for the CDR3 is TGTGCCAGCAGCCTGTCAGATACGCAGTATTTT. Protein product: CASSLSDTQYF. Supplemented by reference TRBV5-6 and TRBJ2-3, the full variable domain reads DAGVTQSPTHLIKTRGQQVTLRCSPKSGHDTVSWYQQALGQGPQFIFQYYEEEERQRGNFPDRFSGHQFPNYSSELNVNALLLGDSALYLCASSLSDTQYFGPGTRLTVL.

The chain employs TRBV11-2 and TRBJ2-1; D is unclear. Deletions cut 5 bases from V and 10 bases from J, with 15 bases between. This CDR3 is built from 13 residues. CDR1 is SGHAT and CDR2 is FQNNGV in the germline V gene. This chain's CDR3 is CASSLDLAGEQFF. DNA of the CDR3: TGTGCCAGCAGCCTTGACTTAGCTGGAGAGCAGTTCTTC.

This chain links TRBV29-1 with TRBJ1-1; TRBD1 matches at 7 bases. CDR3 size: 15 residues. The J segment lost 11 bases and the V segment lost 4 bases, leaving 19 bases of the junction unmatched. The germline gives CDR1 SQVTM, CDR2 ANQGSEA. CDR3 loop: CSVGASGQTHEEAFF. The CDR3 DNA reads TGCAGCGTTGGTGCATCGGGACAGACACATGAGGAGGCTTTCTTT.

The chain recombines TRBV5-6 with TRBJ2-7; TRBD1 matches at 7 bases. J gave up 2 bases and V 0 bases, and 2 bases lay outside the gene matches. CDR1 and CDR2 from the germline V gene are SGHDT and YYEEEE. This CDR3 is 14 amino acids long. CDR3 sequence: CASSLGQGAYEQYF. The CDR3, as DNA: TGTGCCAGCAGCTTGGGGCAGGGGGCCTACGAGCAGTACTTC.

The gene calls are TRBV7-2 and TRBJ2-2, with 8 nucleotides matching TRBD1. Germline CDR1 is SGHTA and CDR2 is FQGNSA. CDR3 length equals 14 residues. Unmatched junction bases numbered 3, after V lost 4 bases and J lost 5 bases. The CDR3 DNA sequence: TGTGCCAGCAGCTCGGACAGGGCTACCGGGGAGCTGTTTTTT. It codes for CASSSDRATGELFF. The full variable domain, in which reference TRBV7-2 and TRBJ2-2 provide the parts outside the CDR3, is GAGVSQSPSNKVTEKGKDVELRCDPISGHTALYWYRQSLGQGLEFLIYFQGNSAPDKSGLPSDRFSAERTGGSVSTLTIQRTQQEDSAVYLCASSSDRATGELFFGEGSRLTVL.

This chain joins TRBV4-2 and TRBJ1-6, with 7 bases lining up with TRBD1. This CDR3 contains 15 residues. V was pared by 5 bases and J by 10 bases, with 11 bases of the junction left unmatched. Per germline, CDR1 LGHNA and CDR2 YNFKEQ. The CDR3 sequence is CASSASTGKGSPLHF. The DNA for the CDR3 is TGTGCCAGCAGCGCCTCGACAGGGAAAGGGTCACCCCTCCACTTT.

The rearrangement uses TRBV7-3 and TRBJ2-7, with 11 bases fitting TRBD2. From germline, CDR1 is SGHTA and CDR2 FQGTGA. The length of the CDR3 is 15 residues. Germline trimming cut 2 bases from V and 3 bases from J; bases unmatched to any gene: 3. CDR3 DNA sequence: TGTGCCAGCAGCTTAGCTAGCGGGGGGAGCTACGAGCAGTACTTC. The encoded protein is CASSLASGGSYEQYF.

The rearrangement uses TRBV7-2 and TRBJ2-7; D is perhaps TRBD2 (6 bases). The germline V gene encodes CDR1 SGHTA and CDR2 FQGNSA. Trimming removed 5 bases at V and 3 bases at J, with 11 bases between. CDR3 length: 13 amino acids. This CDR3 is CASSAVRGYEQYF. CDR3 in DNA: TGTGCCAGCAGCGCCGTGCGGGGCTACGAGCAGTACTTC.

The V and J genes are TRBV6-5 and TRBJ1-3; TRBD1 matches 9 bases. V was clipped by 2 bases and J by 4 bases; unmatched bases: 6. Germline loops: CDR1 MNHEY, CDR2 SVGAGI. This CDR3 is 16 amino acids long. Written as DNA, the CDR3 is TGTGCCAGCAGTTACCTTACAACAGGGGGCGGAAACACCATATATTTT. Amino acids: CASSYLTTGGGNTIYF.

The chain couples TRBV19 to TRBJ1-4, with 8 nucleotides matching TRBD1. The V and J ends lost 5 bases and 5 bases, in that order; junction bases with no gene match: 7. Germline V gene lookup returns CDR1 LNHDA and CDR2 SQIVND (reference sequence). The CDR3 is 15 residues long. The CDR3 nucleotides read TGTGCCAGTAGTCTTTGGGACAGGCAGAATGAAAAACTGTTTTTT. Amino acid sequence: CASSLWDRQNEKLFF.

The chain employs TRBV4-3 and TRBJ2-7; 8 bases fit TRBD2. The CDR3 has 15 amino acids. Germline loops: CDR1 LGHNA, CDR2 YSLEER. Unmatched junction bases numbered 4, after V lost 0 bases and J lost 3 bases. The CDR3 reads CASSQDASGSYEQYF. CDR3 nucleotide sequence: TGCGCCAGCAGCCAAGATGCCAGCGGGAGCTACGAGCAGTACTTC.

The chain combines TRBV11-2 with TRBJ2-7, with D perhaps matching TRBD1 (6 bases). This CDR3 has 14 residues. V lost 5 bases and J lost 1, with 12 bases in between. CDR1 and CDR2 (germline): SGHAT, FQNNGV. The CDR3 spells CASSADSLSYEQYF. The CDR3 bases are TGTGCCAGCAGCGCGGACAGCTTATCCTACGAGCAGTACTTC.

This chain uses TRBV2 with TRBJ2-3, with D perhaps matching TRBD2 (5 bases). Germline V CDR1 and CDR2: SNHLY, FYNNEI. V lost 6 bases and J 0 bases, leaving 13 bases between the germline ends. The CDR3 extends over 15 amino acids. CDR3: CASRIGLSSTDTQYF. The CDR3 region has the DNA TGTGCCAGCAGGATAGGACTCTCTAGCACAGATACGCAGTATTTT.